This is a list of T cell receptor beta chains from one sample in a study of T cell clones after liver transplantation. Using immunoSEQ multiplex PCR, the repertoire was profiled, and TCRdb retains in-frame clones only, with some absent. In the table there are tens of thousands of clones, about 64% of which are singletons. This sample comprised CD4+ T cells from blood, obtained before liver transplant. The receptors here all came from a human donor who received a liver transplant. CDR3s include the opening cysteine and the closing phenylalanine or tryptophan. D genes are given only for firm matches. Not every row has a clone size; where given, it reads once, few, many or a size class.

TRBV9	.	TRBD1	TRBJ1-1	CASSKGQVSEAFF	TGTGCCAGCAGCAAAGGACAGGTTTCTGAAGCTTTCTTT
TRBV5-4	.	TRBD1	TRBJ1-1	CASSLPTGGNTEAFF	TGTGCCAGCAGCTTACCGACAGGGGGGAACACTGAAGCTTTCTTT
TRBV27	.	TRBD1	TRBJ1-6	CASSTSLAGTVYSPLHF	TGTGCCAGCAGTACCTCCTTAGCCGGGACAGTCTACTCACCCCTCCACTTT
TRBV10-3	.	TRBD1	TRBJ1-1	CAIRRGQLNTEAFF	TGTGCCATCAGGAGGGGACAGTTGAACACTGAAGCTTTCTTT
TRBV11-2	many	.	TRBJ1-2	CASSLEGHPTSGYTF	TGTGCCAGCAGCTTAGAGGGACACCCGACAAGTGGCTACACCTTC
TRBV13	.	.	TRBJ2-7	CASSLVGEIYDGQYF	TGTGCCAGCAGCTTAGTAGGGGAAATCTACGATGGGCAGTACTTC
TRBV5-1	few	.	TRBJ2-3	CASSLAEGTDTQYF	TGCGCCAGCAGCTTGGCCGAGGGCACAGATACGCAGTATTTT
TRBV7-2	few	.	TRBJ1-2	CASSPRVGGDYGYTF	TGTGCCAGCAGCCCCAGGGTAGGGGGGGACTATGGCTACACCTTC
TRBV30	.	TRBD1	TRBJ1-1	CAWRDRVGTEAFF	TGTGCCTGGAGGGACAGGGTCGGCACTGAAGCTTTCTTT
TRBV6-1	.	.	TRBJ1-5	CASSERTANSNQPQHF	TGTGCCAGCAGTGAAAGGACAGCGAATAGCAATCAGCCCCAGCATTTT
TRBV30	few	.	TRBJ1-3	CAWTGAAGNTIYF	TGTGCCTGGACAGGGGCCGCTGGAAACACCATATATTTT
TRBV30	once	.	TRBJ1-1	CAWSGMNTEAFF	TGTGCCTGGAGTGGTATGAACACTGAAGCTTTCTTT